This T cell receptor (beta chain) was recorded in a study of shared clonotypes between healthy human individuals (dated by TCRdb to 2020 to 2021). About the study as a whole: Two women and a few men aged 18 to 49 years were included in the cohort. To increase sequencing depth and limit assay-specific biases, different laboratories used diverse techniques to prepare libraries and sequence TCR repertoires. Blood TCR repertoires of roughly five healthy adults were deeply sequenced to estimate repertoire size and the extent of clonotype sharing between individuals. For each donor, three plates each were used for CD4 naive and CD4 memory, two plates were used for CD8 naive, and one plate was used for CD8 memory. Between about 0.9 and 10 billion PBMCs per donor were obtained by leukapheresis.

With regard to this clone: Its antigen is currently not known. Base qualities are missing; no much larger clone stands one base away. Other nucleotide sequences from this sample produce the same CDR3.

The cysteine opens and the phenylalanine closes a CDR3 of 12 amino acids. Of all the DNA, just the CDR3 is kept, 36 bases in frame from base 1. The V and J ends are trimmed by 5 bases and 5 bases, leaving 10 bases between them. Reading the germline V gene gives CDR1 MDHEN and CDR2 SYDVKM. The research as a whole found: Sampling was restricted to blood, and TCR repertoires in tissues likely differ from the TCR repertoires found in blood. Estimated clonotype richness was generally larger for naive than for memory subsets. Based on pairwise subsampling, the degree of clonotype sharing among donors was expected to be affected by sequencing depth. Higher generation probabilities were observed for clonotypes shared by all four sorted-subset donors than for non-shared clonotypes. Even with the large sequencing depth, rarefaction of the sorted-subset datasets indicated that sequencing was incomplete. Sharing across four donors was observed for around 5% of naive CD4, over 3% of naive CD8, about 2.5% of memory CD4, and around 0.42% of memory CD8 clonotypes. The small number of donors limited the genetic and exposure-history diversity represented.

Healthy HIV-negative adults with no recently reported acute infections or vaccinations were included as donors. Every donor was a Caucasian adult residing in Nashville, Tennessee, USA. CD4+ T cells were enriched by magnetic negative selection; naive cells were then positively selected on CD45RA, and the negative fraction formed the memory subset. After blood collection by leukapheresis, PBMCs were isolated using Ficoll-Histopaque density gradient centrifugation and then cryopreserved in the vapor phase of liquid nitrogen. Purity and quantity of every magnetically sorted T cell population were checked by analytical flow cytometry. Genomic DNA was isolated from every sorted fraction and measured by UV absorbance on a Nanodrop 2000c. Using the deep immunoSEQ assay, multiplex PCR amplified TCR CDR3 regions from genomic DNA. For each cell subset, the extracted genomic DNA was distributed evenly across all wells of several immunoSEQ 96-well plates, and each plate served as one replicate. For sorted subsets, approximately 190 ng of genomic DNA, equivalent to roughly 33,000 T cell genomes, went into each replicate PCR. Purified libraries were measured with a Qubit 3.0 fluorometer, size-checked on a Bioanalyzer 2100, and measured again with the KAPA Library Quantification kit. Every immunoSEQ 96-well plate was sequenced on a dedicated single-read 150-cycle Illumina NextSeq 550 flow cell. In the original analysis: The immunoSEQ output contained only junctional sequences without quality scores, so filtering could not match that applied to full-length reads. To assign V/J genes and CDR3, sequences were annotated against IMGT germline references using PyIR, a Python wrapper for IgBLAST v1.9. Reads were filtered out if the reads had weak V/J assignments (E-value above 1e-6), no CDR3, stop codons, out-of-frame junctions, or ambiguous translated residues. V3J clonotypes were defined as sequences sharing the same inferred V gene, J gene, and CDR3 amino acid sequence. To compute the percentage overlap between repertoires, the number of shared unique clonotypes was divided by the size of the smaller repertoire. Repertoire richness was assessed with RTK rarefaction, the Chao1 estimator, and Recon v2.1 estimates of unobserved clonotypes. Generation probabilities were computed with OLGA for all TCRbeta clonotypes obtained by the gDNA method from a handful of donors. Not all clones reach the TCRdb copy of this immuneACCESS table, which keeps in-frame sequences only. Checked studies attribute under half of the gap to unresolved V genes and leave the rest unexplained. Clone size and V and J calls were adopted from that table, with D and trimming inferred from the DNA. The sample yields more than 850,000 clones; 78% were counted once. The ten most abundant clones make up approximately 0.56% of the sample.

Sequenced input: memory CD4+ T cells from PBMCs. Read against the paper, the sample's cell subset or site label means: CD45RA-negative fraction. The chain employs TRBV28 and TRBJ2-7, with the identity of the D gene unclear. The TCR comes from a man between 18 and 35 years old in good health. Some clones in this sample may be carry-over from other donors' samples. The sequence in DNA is TGTGCCAGCAGTCCTCGGTACCACGAGCAGTACTTC. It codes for CASSPRYHEQYF. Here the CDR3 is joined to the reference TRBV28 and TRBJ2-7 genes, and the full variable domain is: DVKVTQSSRYLVKRTGEKVFLECVQDMDHENMFWYRQDPGLGLRLIYFSYDVKMKEKGDIPEGYSVSREKKERFSLILESASTNQTSMYLCASSPRYHEQYFGPGTRLTVT.